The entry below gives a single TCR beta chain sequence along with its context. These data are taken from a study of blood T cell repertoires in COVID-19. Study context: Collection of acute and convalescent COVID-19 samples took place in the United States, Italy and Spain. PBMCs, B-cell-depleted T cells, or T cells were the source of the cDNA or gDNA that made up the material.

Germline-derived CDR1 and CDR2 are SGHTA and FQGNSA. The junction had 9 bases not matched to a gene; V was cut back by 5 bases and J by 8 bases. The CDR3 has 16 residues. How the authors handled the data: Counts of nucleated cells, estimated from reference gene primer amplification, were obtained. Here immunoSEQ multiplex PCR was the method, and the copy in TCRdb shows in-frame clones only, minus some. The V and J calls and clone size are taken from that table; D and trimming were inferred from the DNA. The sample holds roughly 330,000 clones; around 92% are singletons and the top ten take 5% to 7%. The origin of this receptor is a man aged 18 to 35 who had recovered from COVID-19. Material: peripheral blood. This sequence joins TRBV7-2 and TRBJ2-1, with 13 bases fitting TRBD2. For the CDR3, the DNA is TGTGCCAGCAGCCCCCGGACTAGCGGGAGTTTAGATGAGCAGTTCTTC. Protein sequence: CASSPRTSGSLDEQFF.